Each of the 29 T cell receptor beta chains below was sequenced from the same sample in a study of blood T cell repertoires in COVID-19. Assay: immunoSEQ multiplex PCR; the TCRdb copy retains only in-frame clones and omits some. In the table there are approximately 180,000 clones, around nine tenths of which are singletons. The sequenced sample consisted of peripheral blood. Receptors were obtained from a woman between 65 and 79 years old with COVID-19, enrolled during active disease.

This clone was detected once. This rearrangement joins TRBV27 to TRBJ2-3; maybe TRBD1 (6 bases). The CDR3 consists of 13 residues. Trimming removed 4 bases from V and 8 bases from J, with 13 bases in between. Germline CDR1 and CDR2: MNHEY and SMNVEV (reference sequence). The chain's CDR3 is CASSSGVYGTQYF. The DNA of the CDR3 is TGTGCCAGCAGTTCAGGGGTCTATGGTACGCAGTATTTT.

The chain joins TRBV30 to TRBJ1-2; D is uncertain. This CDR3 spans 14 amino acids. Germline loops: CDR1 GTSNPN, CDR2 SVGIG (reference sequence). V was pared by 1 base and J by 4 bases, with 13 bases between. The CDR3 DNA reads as TGTGCCTGGAGTGGAGGGAATCGGGTCTATGGCTACACCTTC. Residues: CAWSGGNRVYGYTF.

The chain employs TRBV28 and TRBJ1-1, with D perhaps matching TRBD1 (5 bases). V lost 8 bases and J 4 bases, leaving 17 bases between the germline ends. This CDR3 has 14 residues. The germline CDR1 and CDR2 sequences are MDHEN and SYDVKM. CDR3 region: CASHDSRSITEAFF. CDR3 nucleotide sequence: TGTGCCAGCCATGACAGCCGGAGTATCACTGAAGCTTTCTTT.

CDR3 in amino acids: CASQRRPYEQYF. CDR3 coding DNA: TGTGCCTCCCAGAGGAGGCCGTACGAGCAGTACTTC. V is TRBV13 and J is TRBJ2-7; D is possibly TRBD2 (5 bases). V was cut by 11 bases and J by 4 bases, with 15 bases left in between. The CDR3 covers 12 residues. Germline CDR1 PRHDT, CDR2 FYEKMQ (reference sequence).

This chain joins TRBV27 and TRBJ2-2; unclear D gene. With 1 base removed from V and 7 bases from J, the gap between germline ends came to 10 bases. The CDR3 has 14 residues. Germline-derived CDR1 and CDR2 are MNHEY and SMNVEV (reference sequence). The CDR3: CASSLYSRGGELFF. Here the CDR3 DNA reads TGTGCCAGCAGTTTATACAGTCGTGGCGGGGAGCTGTTTTTT.

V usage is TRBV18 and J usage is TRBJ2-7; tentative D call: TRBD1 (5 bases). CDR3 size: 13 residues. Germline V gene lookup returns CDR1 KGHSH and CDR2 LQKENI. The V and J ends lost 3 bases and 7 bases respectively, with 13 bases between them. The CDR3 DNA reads TGTGCCAGCTCACCCAGGGTTGCAGAAGAGCAGTACTTC. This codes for CASSPRVAEEQYF. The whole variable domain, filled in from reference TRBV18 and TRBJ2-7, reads NAGVMQNPRHLVRRRGQEARLRCSPMKGHSHVYWYRQLPEEGLKFMVYLQKENIIDESGMPKERFSAEFPKEGPSILRIQQVVRGDSAAYFCASSPRVAEEQYFGPGTRLTVT.

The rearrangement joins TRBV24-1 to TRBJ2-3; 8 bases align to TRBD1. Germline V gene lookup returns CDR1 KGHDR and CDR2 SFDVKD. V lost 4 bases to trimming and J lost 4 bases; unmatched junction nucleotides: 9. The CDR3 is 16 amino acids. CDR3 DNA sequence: TGTGCCACCAGTGACGCAGGGGGCGGTAGGGCAGATACGCAGTATTTT. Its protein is CATSDAGGGRADTQYF.

The CDR3: CAWSTDRVGQPQHF. The DNA for the CDR3 is TGTGCCTGGAGTACCGACAGGGTCGGTCAGCCCCAGCATTTT. This chain uses TRBV30 with TRBJ1-5, with TRBD1 identical over 7 bases. After removal of 2 bases from V and 6 bases from J, the junction contained 7 bases not matched to a gene. The CDR3 consists of 14 residues. Germline lookup yields CDR1 GTSNPN and CDR2 SVGIG (reference sequence).

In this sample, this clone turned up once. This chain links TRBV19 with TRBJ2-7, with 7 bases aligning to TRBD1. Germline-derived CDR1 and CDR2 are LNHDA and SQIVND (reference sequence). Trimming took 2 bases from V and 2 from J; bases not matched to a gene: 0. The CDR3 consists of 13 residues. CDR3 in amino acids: CASSIQGAYEQYF. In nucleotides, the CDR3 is TGTGCCAGTAGTATACAGGGGGCCTACGAGCAGTACTTC.

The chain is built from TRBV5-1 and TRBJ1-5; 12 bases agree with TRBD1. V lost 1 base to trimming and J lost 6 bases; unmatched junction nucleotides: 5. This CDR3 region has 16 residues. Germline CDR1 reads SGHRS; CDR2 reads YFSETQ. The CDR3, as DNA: TGCGCCAGCAGCTTGAAGGGGACAGGGGGCGGTCAGCCCCAGCATTTT. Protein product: CASSLKGTGGGQPQHF.

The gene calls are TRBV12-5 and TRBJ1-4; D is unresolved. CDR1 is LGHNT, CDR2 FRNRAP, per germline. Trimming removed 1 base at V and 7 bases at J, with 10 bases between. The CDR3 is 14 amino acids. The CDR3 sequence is CASGLGQATEKLFF. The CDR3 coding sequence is TGTGCTAGTGGTTTGGGCCAGGCCACTGAAAAACTGTTTTTT. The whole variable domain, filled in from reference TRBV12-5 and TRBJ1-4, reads DARVTQTPRHKVTEMGQEVTMRCQPILGHNTVFWYRQTMMQGLELLAYFRNRAPLDDSGMPKDRFSAEMPDATLATLKIQPSEPRDSAVYFCASGLGQATEKLFFGSGTQLSVL.

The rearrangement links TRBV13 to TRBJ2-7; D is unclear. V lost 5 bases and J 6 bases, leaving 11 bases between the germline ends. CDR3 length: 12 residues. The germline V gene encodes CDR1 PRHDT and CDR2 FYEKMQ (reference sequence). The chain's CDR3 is CASSADSGEQYF. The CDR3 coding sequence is TGTGCCAGCAGCGCAGATTCGGGCGAGCAGTACTTC.

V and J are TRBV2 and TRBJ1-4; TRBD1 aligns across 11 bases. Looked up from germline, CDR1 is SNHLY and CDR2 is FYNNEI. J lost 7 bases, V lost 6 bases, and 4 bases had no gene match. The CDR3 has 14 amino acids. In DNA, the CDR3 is TGTGCCAGCAGGACCGGGACAGGGGGTGAAAAACTGTTTTTT. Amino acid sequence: CASRTGTGGEKLFF. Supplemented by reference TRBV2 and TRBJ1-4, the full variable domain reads EPEVTQTPSHQVTQMGQEVILRCVPISNHLYFYWYRQILGQKVEFLVSFYNNEISEKSEIFDDQFSVERPDGSNFTLKIRSTKLEDSAMYFCASRTGTGGEKLFFGSGTQLSVL.

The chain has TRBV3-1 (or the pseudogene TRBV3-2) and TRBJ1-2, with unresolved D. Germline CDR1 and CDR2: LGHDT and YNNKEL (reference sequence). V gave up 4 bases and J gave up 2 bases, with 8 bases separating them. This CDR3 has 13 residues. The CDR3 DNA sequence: TGTGCCAGCAGCCTCGGACTGAACTATGGCTACACCTTC. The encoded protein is CASSLGLNYGYTF.

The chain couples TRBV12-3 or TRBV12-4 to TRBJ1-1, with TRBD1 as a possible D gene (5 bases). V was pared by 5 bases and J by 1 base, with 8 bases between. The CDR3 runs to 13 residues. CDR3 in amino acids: CASSTTANTEAFF. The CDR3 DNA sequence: TGTGCCAGCAGTACGACAGCGAACACTGAAGCTTTCTTT.

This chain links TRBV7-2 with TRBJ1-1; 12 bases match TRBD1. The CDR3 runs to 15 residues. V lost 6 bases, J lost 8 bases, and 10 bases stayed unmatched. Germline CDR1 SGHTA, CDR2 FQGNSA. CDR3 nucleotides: TGTGCCAGCAGGCAGTCCGGGACAGGGGGCGAAGAAGCTTTCTTT. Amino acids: CASRQSGTGGEEAFF.

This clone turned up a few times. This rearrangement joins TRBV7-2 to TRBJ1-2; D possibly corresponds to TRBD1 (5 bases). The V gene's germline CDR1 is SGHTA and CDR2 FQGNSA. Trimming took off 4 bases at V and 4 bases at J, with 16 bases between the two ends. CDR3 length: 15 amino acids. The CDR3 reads CASSYLVGGSYGYTF. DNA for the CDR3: TGTGCCAGCAGCTACTTGGTCGGGGGATCCTATGGCTACACCTTC.

CDR3: CASSPGQGGGQPQHF. The DNA for the CDR3 is TGTGCCAGCTCACCAGGACAGGGCGGAGGGCAGCCCCAGCATTTT. The genes are TRBV18 and TRBJ1-5; 8 nucleotides match TRBD1. The CDR3 is made up of 15 amino acids. Germline-derived CDR1 and CDR2 are KGHSH and LQKENI. Trimming took 2 bases from V and 7 from J; bases not matched to a gene: 7.

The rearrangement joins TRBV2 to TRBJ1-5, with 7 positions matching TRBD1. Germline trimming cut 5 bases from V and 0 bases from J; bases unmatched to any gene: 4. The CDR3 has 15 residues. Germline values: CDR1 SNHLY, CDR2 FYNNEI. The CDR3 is CASSRQGNSNQPQHF. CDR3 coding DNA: TGTGCCAGCAGTAGACAGGGCAATAGCAATCAGCCCCAGCATTTT.

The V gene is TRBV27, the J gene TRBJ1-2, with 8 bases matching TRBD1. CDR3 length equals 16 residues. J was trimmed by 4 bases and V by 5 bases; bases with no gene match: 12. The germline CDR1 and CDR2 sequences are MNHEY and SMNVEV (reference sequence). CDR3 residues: CASSLRTGFGSYGYTF. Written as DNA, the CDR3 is TGTGCCAGCAGTCTACGGACAGGGTTTGGTAGCTATGGCTACACCTTC.

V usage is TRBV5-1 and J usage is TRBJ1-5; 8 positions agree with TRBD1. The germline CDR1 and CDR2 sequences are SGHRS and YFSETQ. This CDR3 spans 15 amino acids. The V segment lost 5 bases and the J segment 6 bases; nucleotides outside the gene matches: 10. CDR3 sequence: CASREESGGGQPQHF. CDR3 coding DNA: TGCGCCAGCAGAGAAGAGTCAGGGGGCGGTCAGCCCCAGCATTTT.

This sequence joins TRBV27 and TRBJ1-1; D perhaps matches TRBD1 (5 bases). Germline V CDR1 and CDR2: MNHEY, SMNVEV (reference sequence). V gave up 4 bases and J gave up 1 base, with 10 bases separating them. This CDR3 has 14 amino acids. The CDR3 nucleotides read TGTGCCAGCAGTTGGAGGGGCGGGAACACTGAAGCTTTCTTT. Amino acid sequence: CASSWRGGNTEAFF.

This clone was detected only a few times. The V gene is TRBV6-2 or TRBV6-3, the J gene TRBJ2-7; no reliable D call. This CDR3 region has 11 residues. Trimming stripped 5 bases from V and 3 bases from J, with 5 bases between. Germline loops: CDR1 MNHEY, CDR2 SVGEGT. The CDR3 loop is CASSIFYEQYF. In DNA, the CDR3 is TGTGCCAGCAGTATCTTCTACGAGCAGTACTTC.

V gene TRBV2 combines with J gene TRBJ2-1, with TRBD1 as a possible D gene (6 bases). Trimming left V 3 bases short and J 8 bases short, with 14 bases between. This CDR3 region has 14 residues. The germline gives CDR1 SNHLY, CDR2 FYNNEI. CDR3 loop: CASSEGASNHEQFF. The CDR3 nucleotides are TGTGCCAGCAGTGAGGGGGCTAGCAACCATGAGCAGTTCTTC.

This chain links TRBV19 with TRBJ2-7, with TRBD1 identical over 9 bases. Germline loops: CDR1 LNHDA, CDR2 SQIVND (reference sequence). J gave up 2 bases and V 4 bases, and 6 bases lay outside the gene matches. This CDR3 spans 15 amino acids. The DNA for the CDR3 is TGTGCCAGTAGTAACCGGGACAGGGCAACCTACGAGCAGTACTTC. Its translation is CASSNRDRATYEQYF.

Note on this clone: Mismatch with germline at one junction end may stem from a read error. Here the CDR3 DNA reads TGTGCCAGCAGCTACTTACCGGGACAGGGGGCGAATGAGCAGTTCTTC. Translated: CASSYLPGQGANEQFF. This chain uses TRBV6-5 with TRBJ2-1, with 12 bases identical to TRBD1. Germline lookup yields CDR1 MNHEY and CDR2 SVGAGI. The CDR3 covers 16 residues.

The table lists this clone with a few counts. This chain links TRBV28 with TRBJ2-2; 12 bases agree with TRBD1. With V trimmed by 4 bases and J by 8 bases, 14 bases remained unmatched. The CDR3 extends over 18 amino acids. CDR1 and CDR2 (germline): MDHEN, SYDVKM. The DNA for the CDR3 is TGTGCCAGCAGTTCTATGTCCGGGACAGGGGGCCGTGTTGGGGAGCTGTTTTTT. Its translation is CASSSMSGTGGRVGELFF.

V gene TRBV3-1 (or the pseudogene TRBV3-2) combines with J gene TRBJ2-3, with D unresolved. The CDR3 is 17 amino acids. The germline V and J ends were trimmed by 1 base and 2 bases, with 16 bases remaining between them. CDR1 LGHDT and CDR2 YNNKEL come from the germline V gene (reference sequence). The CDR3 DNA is TGTGCCAGCAGCCAAGGGAGCTCCTACTCAGTCACAGATACGCAGTATTTT. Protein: CASSQGSSYSVTDTQYF.

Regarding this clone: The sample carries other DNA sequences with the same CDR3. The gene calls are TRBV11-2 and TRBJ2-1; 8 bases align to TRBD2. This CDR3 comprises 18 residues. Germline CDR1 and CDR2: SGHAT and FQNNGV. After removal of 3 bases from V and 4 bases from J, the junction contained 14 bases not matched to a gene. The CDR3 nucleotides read TGTGCCAGCAGCTTTCCGGGGGGTCGGGGGACTAGATACAATGAGCAGTTCTTC. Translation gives CASSFPGGRGTRYNEQFF. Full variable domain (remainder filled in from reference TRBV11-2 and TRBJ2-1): EAGVAQSPRYKIIEKRQSVAFWCNPISGHATLYWYQQILGQGPKLLIQFQNNGVVDDSQLPKDRFSAERLKGVDSTLKIQPAKLEDSAVYLCASSFPGGRGTRYNEQFFGPGTRLTVL.